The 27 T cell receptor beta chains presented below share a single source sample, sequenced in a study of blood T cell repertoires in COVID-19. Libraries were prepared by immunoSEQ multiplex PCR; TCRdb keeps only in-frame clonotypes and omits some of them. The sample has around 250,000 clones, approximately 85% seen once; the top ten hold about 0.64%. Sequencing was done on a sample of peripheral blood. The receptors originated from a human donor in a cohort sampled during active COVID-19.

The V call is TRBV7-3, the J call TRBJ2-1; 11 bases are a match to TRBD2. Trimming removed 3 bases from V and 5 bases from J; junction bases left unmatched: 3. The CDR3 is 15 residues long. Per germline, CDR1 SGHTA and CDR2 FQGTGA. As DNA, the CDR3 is TGTGCCAGCAGCTTTAGACTAGCGGGGAACAATGAGCAGTTCTTC. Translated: CASSFRLAGNNEQFF.

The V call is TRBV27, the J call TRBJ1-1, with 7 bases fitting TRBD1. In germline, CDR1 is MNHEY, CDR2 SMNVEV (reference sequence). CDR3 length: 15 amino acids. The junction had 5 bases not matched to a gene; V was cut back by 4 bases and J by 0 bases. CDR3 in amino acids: CASSSAGGLNTEAFF. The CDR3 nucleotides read TGTGCCAGCAGTTCGGCAGGGGGACTGAACACTGAAGCTTTCTTT.

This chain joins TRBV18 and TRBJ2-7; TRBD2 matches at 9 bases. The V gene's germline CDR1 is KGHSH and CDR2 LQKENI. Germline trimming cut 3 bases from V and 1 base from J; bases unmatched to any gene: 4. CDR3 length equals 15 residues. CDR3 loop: CASSPGTSTSYEQYF. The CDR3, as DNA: TGTGCCAGCTCACCGGGGACTAGCACATCCTACGAGCAGTACTTC.

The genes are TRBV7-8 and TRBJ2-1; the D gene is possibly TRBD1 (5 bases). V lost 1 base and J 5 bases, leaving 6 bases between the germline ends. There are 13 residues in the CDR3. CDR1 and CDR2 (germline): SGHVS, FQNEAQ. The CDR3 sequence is CASSLVGDNEQFF. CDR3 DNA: TGTGCCAGCAGCTTAGTAGGGGACAATGAGCAGTTCTTC.

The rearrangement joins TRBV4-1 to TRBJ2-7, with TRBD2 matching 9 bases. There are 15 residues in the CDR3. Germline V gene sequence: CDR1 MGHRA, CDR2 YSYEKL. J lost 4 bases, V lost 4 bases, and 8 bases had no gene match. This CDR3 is CASSPGASGVYEQYF. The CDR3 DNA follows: TGCGCCAGCAGCCCAGGGGCTAGCGGGGTTTACGAGCAGTACTTC.

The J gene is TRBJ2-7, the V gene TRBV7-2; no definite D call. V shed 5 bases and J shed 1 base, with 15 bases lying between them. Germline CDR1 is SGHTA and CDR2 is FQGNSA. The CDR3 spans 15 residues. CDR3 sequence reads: CASSPSVGRSYEQYF. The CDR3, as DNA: TGTGCCAGCAGCCCTAGTGTAGGCAGATCCTACGAGCAGTACTTC.

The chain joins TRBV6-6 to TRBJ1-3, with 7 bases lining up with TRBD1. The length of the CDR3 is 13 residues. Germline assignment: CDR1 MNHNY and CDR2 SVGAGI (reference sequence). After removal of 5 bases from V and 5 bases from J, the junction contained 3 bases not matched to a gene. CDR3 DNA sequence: TGTGCCAGCAGTCCACAGGGGAGAAACACCATATATTTT. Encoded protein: CASSPQGRNTIYF.

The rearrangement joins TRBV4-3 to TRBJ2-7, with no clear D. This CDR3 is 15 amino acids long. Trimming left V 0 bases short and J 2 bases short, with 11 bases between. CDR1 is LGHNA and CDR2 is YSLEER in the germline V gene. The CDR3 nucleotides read TGCGCCAGCAGCCAAGACCCAGGTATAGCCTACGAGCAGTACTTC. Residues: CASSQDPGIAYEQYF.

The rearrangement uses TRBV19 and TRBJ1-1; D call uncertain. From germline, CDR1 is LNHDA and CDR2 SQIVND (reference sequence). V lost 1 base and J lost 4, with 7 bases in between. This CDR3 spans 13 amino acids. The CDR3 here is CASSIVSRTEAFF. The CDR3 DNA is TGTGCCAGTAGTATAGTGTCTCGCACTGAAGCTTTCTTT.

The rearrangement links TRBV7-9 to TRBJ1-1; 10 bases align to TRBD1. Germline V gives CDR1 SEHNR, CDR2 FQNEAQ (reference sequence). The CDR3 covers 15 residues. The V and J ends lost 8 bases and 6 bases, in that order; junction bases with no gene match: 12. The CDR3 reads CASGPGQGSGAEAFF. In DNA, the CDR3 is TGTGCCAGCGGTCCGGGACAGGGGAGTGGAGCTGAAGCTTTCTTT.

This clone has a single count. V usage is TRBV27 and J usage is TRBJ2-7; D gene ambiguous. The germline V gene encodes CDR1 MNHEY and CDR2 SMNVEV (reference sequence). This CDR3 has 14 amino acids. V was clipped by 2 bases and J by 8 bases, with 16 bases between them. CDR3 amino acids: CASSLDFATRKQYF. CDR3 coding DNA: TGTGCCAGCAGTTTAGACTTCGCTACTCGCAAGCAGTACTTC.

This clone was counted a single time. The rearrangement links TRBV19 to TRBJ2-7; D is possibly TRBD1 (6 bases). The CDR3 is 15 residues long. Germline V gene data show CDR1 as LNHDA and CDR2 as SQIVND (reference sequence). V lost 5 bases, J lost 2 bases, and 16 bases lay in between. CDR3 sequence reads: CASSPEGTPTYEQYF. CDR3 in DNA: TGTGCCAGTAGTCCGGAAGGGACACCTACCTACGAGCAGTACTTC.

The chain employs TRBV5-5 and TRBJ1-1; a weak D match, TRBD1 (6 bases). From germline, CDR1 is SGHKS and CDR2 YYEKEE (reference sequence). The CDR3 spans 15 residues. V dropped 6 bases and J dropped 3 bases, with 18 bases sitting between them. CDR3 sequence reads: CASTLQGQVDTEAFF. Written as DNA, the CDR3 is TGTGCCAGCACTCTTCAGGGGCAGGTGGACACTGAAGCTTTCTTT.

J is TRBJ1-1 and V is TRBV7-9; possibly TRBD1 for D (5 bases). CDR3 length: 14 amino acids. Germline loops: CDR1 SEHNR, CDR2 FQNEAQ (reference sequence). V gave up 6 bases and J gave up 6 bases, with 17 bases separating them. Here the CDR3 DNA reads TGTGCCAGCAGTACGGGACTCTTAGGTGCTGAAGCTTTCTTT. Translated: CASSTGLLGAEAFF.

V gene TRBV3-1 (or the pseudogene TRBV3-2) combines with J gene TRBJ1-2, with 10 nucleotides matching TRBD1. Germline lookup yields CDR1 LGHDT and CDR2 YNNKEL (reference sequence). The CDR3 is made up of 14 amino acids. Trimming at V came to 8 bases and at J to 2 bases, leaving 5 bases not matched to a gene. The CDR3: CASGQGQGNYGYTF. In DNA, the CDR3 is TGTGCCAGCGGGCAGGGACAGGGGAACTATGGCTACACCTTC.

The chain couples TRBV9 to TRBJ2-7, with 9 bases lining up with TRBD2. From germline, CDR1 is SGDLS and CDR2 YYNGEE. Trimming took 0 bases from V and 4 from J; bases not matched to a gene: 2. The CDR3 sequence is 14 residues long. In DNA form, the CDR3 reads TGTGCCAGCAGCGTAGATCTAGCGGGGTACGAGCAGTACTTC. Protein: CASSVDLAGYEQYF.

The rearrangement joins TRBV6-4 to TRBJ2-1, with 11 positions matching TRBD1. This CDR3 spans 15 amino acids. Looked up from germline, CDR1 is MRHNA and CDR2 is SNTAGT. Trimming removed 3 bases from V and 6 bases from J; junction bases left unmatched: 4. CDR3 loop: CASSEGQGVFNEQFF. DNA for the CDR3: TGTGCCAGCAGTGAGGGACAGGGGGTTTTCAATGAGCAGTTCTTC.

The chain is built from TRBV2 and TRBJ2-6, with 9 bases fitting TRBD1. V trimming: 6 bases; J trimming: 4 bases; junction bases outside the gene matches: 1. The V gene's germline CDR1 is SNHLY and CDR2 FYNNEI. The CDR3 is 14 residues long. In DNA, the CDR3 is TGTGCCAGCAGCGGGACAGGGGGGGCCAACGTCCTGACTTTC. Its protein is CASSGTGGANVLTF. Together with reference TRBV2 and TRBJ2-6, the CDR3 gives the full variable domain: EPEVTQTPSHQVTQMGQEVILRCVPISNHLYFYWYRQILGQKVEFLVSFYNNEISEKSEIFDDQFSVERPDGSNFTLKIRSTKLEDSAMYFCASSGTGGANVLTFGAGSRLTVL.

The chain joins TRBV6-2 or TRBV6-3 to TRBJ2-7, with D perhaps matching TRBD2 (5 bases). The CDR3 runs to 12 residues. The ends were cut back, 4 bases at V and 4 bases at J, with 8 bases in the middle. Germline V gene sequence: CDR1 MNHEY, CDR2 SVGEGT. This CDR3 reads CASSSLAYEQYF. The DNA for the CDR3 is TGTGCCAGCAGTTCCTTAGCGTACGAGCAGTACTTC.

As DNA, the CDR3 is TGTGCCAGCCGGGCCTACGAGCAGTACTTC. Its protein product is CASRAYEQYF. This chain uses TRBV12-3 or TRBV12-4 with TRBJ2-7; no clear D. The V and J ends lost 8 bases and 2 bases respectively, with 4 bases between them. The CDR3 covers 10 residues.

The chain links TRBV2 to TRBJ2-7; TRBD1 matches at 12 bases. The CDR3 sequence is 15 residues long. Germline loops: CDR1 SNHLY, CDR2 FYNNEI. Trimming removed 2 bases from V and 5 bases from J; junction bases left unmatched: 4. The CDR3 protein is CASSERDRGPNEQYF. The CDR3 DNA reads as TGTGCCAGCAGTGAAAGGGACAGGGGGCCCAACGAGCAGTACTTC.

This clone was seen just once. This CDR3 is CASSQEGLAGGREYF. In DNA form, the CDR3 reads TGCGCCAGCAGCCAGGAGGGACTAGCGGGGGGGCGTGAGTACTTC. The chain is built from TRBV4-3 and TRBJ2-7; TRBD2 agrees at 16 bases. V gave up 3 bases and J gave up 11 bases; unmatched junction bases: 7. The V gene's germline CDR1 is LGHNA and CDR2 YSLEER. The CDR3 length is 15 residues.

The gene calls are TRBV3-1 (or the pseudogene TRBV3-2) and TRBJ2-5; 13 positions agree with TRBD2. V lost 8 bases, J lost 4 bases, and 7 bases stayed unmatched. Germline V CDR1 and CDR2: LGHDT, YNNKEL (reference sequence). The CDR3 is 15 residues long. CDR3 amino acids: CASSIRTSGGETQYF. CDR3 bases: TGTGCCAGCTCAATAAGGACTAGCGGGGGAGAGACCCAGTACTTC.

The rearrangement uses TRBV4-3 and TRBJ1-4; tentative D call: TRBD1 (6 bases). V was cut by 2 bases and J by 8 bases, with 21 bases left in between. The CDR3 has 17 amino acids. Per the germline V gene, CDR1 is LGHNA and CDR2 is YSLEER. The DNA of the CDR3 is TGCGCCAGCAGCCAAACAGGGAAGGGGCGTCTAGGCGAAAAACTGTTTTTT. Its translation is CASSQTGKGRLGEKLFF.

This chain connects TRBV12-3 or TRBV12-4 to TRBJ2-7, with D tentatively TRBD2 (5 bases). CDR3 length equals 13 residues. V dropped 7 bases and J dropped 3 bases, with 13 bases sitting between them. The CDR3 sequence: CASTLIEGYEQYF. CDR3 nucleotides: TGTGCCAGCACCCTGATAGAGGGCTACGAGCAGTACTTC.

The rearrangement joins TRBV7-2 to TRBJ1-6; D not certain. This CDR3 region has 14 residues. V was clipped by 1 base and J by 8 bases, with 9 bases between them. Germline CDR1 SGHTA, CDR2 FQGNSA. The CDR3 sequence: CASSLVRFYSPLHF. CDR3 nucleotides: TGTGCCAGCAGCTTAGTACGGTTTTATTCACCCCTCCACTTT.

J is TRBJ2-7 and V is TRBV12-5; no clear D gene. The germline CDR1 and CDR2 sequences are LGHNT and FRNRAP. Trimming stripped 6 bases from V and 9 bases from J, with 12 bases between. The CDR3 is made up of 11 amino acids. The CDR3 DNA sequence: TGTGCTAGTGGCGAGACTCAAGGGCAGTACTTC. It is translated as CASGETQGQYF.